Below are 30 T cell receptor beta chains sequenced from a single sample in a study of blood T cell repertoires in COVID-19. Clones were read by immunoSEQ multiplex PCR, and TCRdb kept only the in-frame ones, dropping some. The sample holds 300,000 to 400,000 clones; approximately 90% are singletons and the top ten take approximately 1.6%. The source material was peripheral blood. The receptors were gathered from a woman between 25 and 40 years old with COVID-19, enrolled during active disease.

The chain is built from TRBV3-1 (or the pseudogene TRBV3-2) and TRBJ1-5, with 7 bases aligning to TRBD1. This CDR3 is 14 amino acids long. V shed 5 bases and J 3 bases; nucleotides not matched to a gene: 4. Germline V gives CDR1 LGHDT, CDR2 YNNKEL (reference sequence). This CDR3 is CASSRGQSNQPQHF. CDR3 bases: TGTGCCAGCAGCAGGGGACAGTCCAATCAGCCCCAGCATTTT.

The V gene is TRBV6-5, the J gene TRBJ1-6, with D unresolved. Germline V gene data show CDR1 as MNHEY and CDR2 as SVGAGI. The CDR3 runs 14 residues. V shed 3 bases and J shed 6 bases, with 9 bases lying between them. CDR3 region: CASSYTRLNSPLHF. The CDR3 DNA reads TGTGCCAGCAGTTATACAAGACTTAATTCACCCCTCCACTTT.

This clone was seen once. The chain joins TRBV6-2 or TRBV6-3 to TRBJ1-2; a possible D gene is TRBD1 (5 bases). The CDR3 length is 15 residues. Trimming took off 2 bases at V and 2 bases at J, with 12 bases between the two ends. From germline, CDR1 is MNHEY and CDR2 SVGEGT. Here the CDR3 DNA reads TGTGCCAGCAGTTACATAGGGGTGCGCAACTATGGCTACACCTTC. This sequence encodes CASSYIGVRNYGYTF.

This sequence joins TRBV7-9 and TRBJ1-3; no clear D. This CDR3 is 15 amino acids long. V lost 1 base and J lost 4, with 11 bases in between. Germline CDR1 and CDR2: SEHNR and FQNEAQ (reference sequence). The CDR3 protein is CASSLDGRGGNTIYF. In DNA, the CDR3 is TGTGCCAGCAGCTTAGACGGGCGGGGAGGAAACACCATATATTTT.

This clone appeared once. The genes are TRBV3-1 (or the pseudogene TRBV3-2) and TRBJ1-2, with TRBD1 identical over 9 bases. Germline CDR1 and CDR2: LGHDT and YNNKEL (reference sequence). The CDR3 consists of 12 residues. Trimming cost V 8 bases and J 4 bases; bases outside gene matches: 2. CDR3 residues: CASLGQGYGYTF. The CDR3, as DNA: TGTGCCAGCCTGGGACAGGGCTATGGCTACACCTTC.

This clone occurred once. The rearrangement joins TRBV7-2 to TRBJ2-7; D is possibly TRBD1 (5 bases). Per the germline V gene, CDR1 is SGHTA and CDR2 is FQGNSA. V lost 3 bases, J lost 6 bases, and 18 bases lay in between. The CDR3 loop spans 15 amino acids. The CDR3: CASSFQGVGAGEQYF. The CDR3 DNA reads as TGTGCCAGCAGCTTTCAGGGTGTAGGGGCTGGCGAGCAGTACTTC.

The chain links TRBV3-1 (or the pseudogene TRBV3-2) to TRBJ2-7; TRBD1 aligns across 8 bases. The CDR3 is 14 residues long. Germline lookup yields CDR1 LGHDT and CDR2 YNNKEL (reference sequence). V was clipped by 1 base and J by 6 bases; unmatched bases: 5. In DNA form, the CDR3 reads TGTGCCAGCAGCCAAGGAGGACAGGGCGCCGAGCAGTACTTC. Encoded protein: CASSQGGQGAEQYF.

A few counts support this clone. CDR3 residues: CASSREQGTAGLAKNIQYF. The CDR3 DNA sequence: TGTGCCAGCTCACGGGAGCAAGGGACAGCCGGTTTAGCCAAAAACATTCAGTACTTC. This chain uses TRBV18 with TRBJ2-4; 7 bases are shared with TRBD1. The CDR3 sequence is 19 residues long. Germline-derived CDR1 and CDR2 are KGHSH and LQKENI. V shed 4 bases, J shed 0 bases, and the junction held 15 bases outside the gene matches.

The chain carries TRBV27 and TRBJ2-1; 11 bases fit TRBD2. The CDR3 contains 16 residues. Looked up from germline, CDR1 is MNHEY and CDR2 is SMNVEV (reference sequence). The J segment lost 8 bases and the V segment lost 2 bases, leaving 8 bases of the junction unmatched. CDR3 coding DNA: TGTGCCAGCAGTTTACTAGCGGGGGGTGTCTGGGATGAGCAGTTCTTC. It is translated as CASSLLAGGVWDEQFF.

The chain recombines TRBV19 with TRBJ1-4; D is perhaps TRBD1 (6 bases). This CDR3 region has 14 residues. Trimming removed 3 bases from V and 8 bases from J, with 13 bases in between. Germline values: CDR1 LNHDA, CDR2 SQIVND (reference sequence). The CDR3, as DNA: TGTGCCAGTAGTATTTCCCCTGACAGGGAAAAACTGTTTTTT. Protein: CASSISPDREKLFF.

V is TRBV2 and J is TRBJ1-1, with TRBD1 as a possible D gene (5 bases). CDR1 SNHLY and CDR2 FYNNEI come from the germline V gene. The CDR3 length is 14 residues. Trimming removed 4 bases at V and 1 base at J, with 10 bases between. The CDR3 loop is CASSVRQGNTEAFF. CDR3 in DNA: TGTGCCAGCAGTGTGAGGCAGGGGAACACTGAAGCTTTCTTT.

V gene TRBV6-5 combines with J gene TRBJ1-3, with 11 bases identical to TRBD1. This CDR3 is built from 15 residues. Trimming removed 5 bases from V and 3 bases from J; junction bases left unmatched: 3. The germline gives CDR1 MNHEY, CDR2 SVGAGI. The CDR3 reads CASSLGQGGGNTIYF. In nucleotides, the CDR3 is TGTGCCAGCAGTCTGGGACAGGGGGGTGGAAACACCATATATTTT.

This clone was seen only once. This rearrangement joins TRBV19 to TRBJ2-1; 7 nucleotides agree with TRBD1. Germline CDR1 is LNHDA and CDR2 is SQIVND (reference sequence). The CDR3 totals 15 residues. J lost 3 bases, V lost 1 base, and 3 bases had no gene match. CDR3 protein: CASSIVTGDYNEQFF. The CDR3 bases are TGTGCCAGTAGTATAGTTACAGGGGACTACAATGAGCAGTTCTTC.

The sample holds one count of this clone. The chain combines TRBV9 with TRBJ2-2; 7 bases match TRBD1. The CDR3 spans 17 residues. The trim removed 3 bases at V and 1 base at J, leaving 9 bases unmatched. Germline CDR1 and CDR2: SGDLS and YYNGEE. The CDR3 DNA reads TGTGCCAGCAGCGACCCTCCTACAGGGGTGAACACCGGGGAGCTGTTTTTT. This codes for CASSDPPTGVNTGELFF.

This chain uses TRBV10-3 with TRBJ1-4, with 12 bases aligning to TRBD1. This CDR3 contains 14 residues. V was clipped by 8 bases and J by 3 bases; unmatched bases: 1. Germline V lookup: CDR1 ENHRY, CDR2 SYGVKD. For the CDR3, the DNA is TGTGCCATCGGGACAGGGGGCTCTAATGAAAAACTGTTTTTT. As protein: CAIGTGGSNEKLFF.

V and J are TRBV19 and TRBJ1-2; 9 bases fit TRBD1. The V gene's germline CDR1 is LNHDA and CDR2 SQIVND (reference sequence). The CDR3 extends over 15 amino acids. This chain's CDR3 is CASKPGTGFNYGYTF. The CDR3 DNA sequence: TGTGCTTCAAAGCCCGGGACAGGGTTCAACTATGGCTACACCTTC.

V and J are TRBV5-1 and TRBJ2-2; TRBD2 aligns across 8 bases. V shed 2 bases, J shed 6 bases, and the junction held 9 bases outside the gene matches. Looked up from germline, CDR1 is SGHRS and CDR2 is YFSETQ. CDR3 length: 16 residues. CDR3 loop: CASSFTGLAGSGELFF. DNA for the CDR3: TGCGCCAGCAGCTTCACCGGACTAGCCGGATCCGGGGAGCTGTTTTTT.

The chain joins TRBV7-2 to TRBJ2-2, with 7 bases that match TRBD2. The CDR3 has 15 amino acids. The ends lost 5 bases at V and 0 bases at J; junction bases unmatched: 3. Germline values: CDR1 SGHTA, CDR2 FQGNSA. CDR3 DNA sequence: TGTGCCAGCAGCCTGGGGGGGGCGAACACCGGGGAGCTGTTTTTT. Its protein product is CASSLGGANTGELFF.

This rearrangement joins TRBV5-1 to TRBJ2-2; D uncertain. This CDR3 region has 16 residues. V shed 0 bases and J shed 0 bases, with 9 bases lying between them. CDR1 and CDR2 (germline): SGHRS, YFSETQ. CDR3 sequence: CASSLVAGSNTGELFF. CDR3 sequence (DNA): TGCGCCAGCAGCTTGGTTGCAGGTTCGAACACCGGGGAGCTGTTTTTT. Full variable domain (outside the CDR3, taken from reference TRBV5-1 and TRBJ2-2): KAGVTQTPRYLIKTRGQQVTLSCSPISGHRSVSWYQQTPGQGLQFLFEYFSETQRNKGNFPGRFSGRQFSNSRSEMNVSTLELGDSALYLCASSLVAGSNTGELFFGEGSRLTVL.

The V and J genes are TRBV29-1 and TRBJ1-4; D not certain. The CDR3 is 13 amino acids. Germline lookup yields CDR1 SQVTM and CDR2 ANQGSEA. Deletions cut 0 bases from V and 8 bases from J, with 10 bases between. The CDR3: CSVEDRSREKLFF. The CDR3 DNA reads TGCAGCGTTGAAGATCGTTCCCGGGAAAAACTGTTTTTT.

The chain recombines TRBV19 with TRBJ1-5; D perhaps matches TRBD1 (6 bases). Trimming took off 5 bases at V and 6 bases at J, with 14 bases between the two ends. The CDR3 is 14 amino acids. Germline CDR1 and CDR2: LNHDA and SQIVND (reference sequence). CDR3 DNA: TGTGCCAGTAGTGGGAGAGGGGGGGGTCAGCCCCAGCATTTT. It encodes CASSGRGGGQPQHF.

The V gene is TRBV24-1, the J gene TRBJ2-7, with 7 bases matching TRBD1. V gave up 3 bases and J gave up 2 bases; unmatched junction bases: 6. Germline V gene sequence: CDR1 KGHDR, CDR2 SFDVKD. There are 15 residues in the CDR3. CDR3 residues: CATSDMDRPTYEQYF. The CDR3 nucleotides are TGTGCCACCAGTGATATGGACAGGCCAACCTACGAGCAGTACTTC.

The gene calls are TRBV4-1 and TRBJ1-2, with TRBD1 identical over 7 bases. Germline V gene data show CDR1 as MGHRA and CDR2 as YSYEKL. Trimming removed 2 bases from V and 5 bases from J; junction bases left unmatched: 2. The CDR3 extends over 13 amino acids. The CDR3 DNA sequence: TGCGCCAGCAGCCAACAACAGGGGTATGGCTACACCTTC. Residues: CASSQQQGYGYTF.

The rearrangement joins TRBV2 to TRBJ2-7; a weak D match, TRBD1 (6 bases). The length of the CDR3 is 15 residues. Between the trimmed V and J ends, which lost 2 bases and 3 bases, there was a span of 14 bases. CDR1 and CDR2 from the germline V gene are SNHLY and FYNNEI. The CDR3 DNA sequence: TGTGCCAGCAGTGAAAGGGGGAACCCCCTCTACGAGCAGTACTTC. It yields the protein CASSERGNPLYEQYF.

The DNA of the CDR3 is TGTGCCAGCAGCCAAGGACTAGCGGGTAACAATGAGCAGTTCTTC. Protein: CASSQGLAGNNEQFF. The chain uses TRBV3-1 (or the pseudogene TRBV3-2) and TRBJ2-1; TRBD2 agrees at 10 bases. The CDR3 is made up of 15 amino acids. Trimming took 1 base from V and 5 from J; bases not matched to a gene: 2. Germline CDR1 and CDR2: LGHDT and YNNKEL (reference sequence).

This CDR3 reads CASSPGQGGYGYTF. CDR3 DNA: TGTGCCAGCAGCCCGGGACAGGGTGGCTATGGCTACACCTTC. J is TRBJ1-2 and V is TRBV3-1 (or the pseudogene TRBV3-2); 9 bases align to TRBD1. Germline V gives CDR1 LGHDT, CDR2 YNNKEL (reference sequence). Trimming took 4 bases from V and 4 from J; bases not matched to a gene: 4. This CDR3 region has 14 residues.

The sample holds a few counts of this clone. This same CDR3 is encoded by further DNA sequences in the sample. The chain couples TRBV20-1 to TRBJ1-2, with a possible D match to TRBD1 (5 bases). The V gene's germline CDR1 is DFQATT and CDR2 SNEGSKA (reference sequence). This CDR3 region has 11 residues. Trimming shortened V by 0 bases and J by 8 bases, and 7 bases separated the two germline ends. The CDR3 DNA follows: TGCAGTGCTAGAGACAGGGAAGGCTACACCTTC. This codes for CSARDREGYTF.

CDR3: CATSEGTGNEKLFF. CDR3 in DNA: TGTGCCACCAGTGAGGGAACAGGGAATGAAAAACTGTTTTTT. The chain recombines TRBV24-1 with TRBJ1-4, with D maybe TRBD1 (6 bases). The CDR3 has 14 amino acids. Germline loops: CDR1 KGHDR, CDR2 SFDVKD. Trimming removed 4 bases from V and 5 bases from J, with 10 bases in between.

The V gene is TRBV7-2, the J gene TRBJ2-5; 9 nucleotides align to TRBD1. Per germline, CDR1 SGHTA and CDR2 FQGNSA. The V gene end was trimmed by 5 bases and the J gene end by 0 bases; junction bases not matched to a gene: 1. The CDR3 runs 14 residues. CDR3 amino acids: CASSRDRDQETQYF. The CDR3 nucleotides read TGTGCCAGCAGCCGGGACAGGGACCAAGAGACCCAGTACTTC.

By its share, this clone is large. The rearrangement uses TRBV28 and TRBJ1-6, with 7 bases identical to TRBD1. This CDR3 comprises 14 residues. CDR1 is MDHEN, CDR2 SYDVKM, per germline. The ends lost 5 bases at V and 10 bases at J; junction bases unmatched: 8. CDR3 in amino acids: CASSTLQGSSPLHF. The CDR3 bases are TGTGCCAGCAGTACACTACAGGGGTCCTCACCCCTCCACTTT.